This paragraph covers one TCR beta chain sequence. This specimen belongs to a study of blood T cell repertoires in COVID-19. Study-level information: PBMCs, B-cell-depleted T cells, or T cells provided the cDNA or gDNA that made up the material.

Authors' analysis steps: Using reference gene primer amplification, nucleated cell counts were estimated. Method: immunoSEQ multiplex PCR; TCRdb's copy keeps in-frame clones and lacks some. V, J and clone size are taken as reported in that table, and D and trimming were inferred from the DNA itself. The sample contains approximately 68,000 clones, roughly 84% of which appear only once. What was sequenced was peripheral blood. This clonotype was obtained from a man between 50 and 59 years old with active COVID-19.

CDR3 sequence: CASSPSGDRIGETQYF. The CDR3 coding sequence is TGTGCCAGCAGCCCATCGGGGGACAGGATCGGAGAGACCCAGTACTTC. The chain has TRBV7-6 and TRBJ2-5; 8 bases line up with TRBD1. The CDR3 spans 16 residues. Germline assignment: CDR1 SGHVS and CDR2 FNYEAQ. V was clipped by 5 bases and J by 4 bases; unmatched bases: 12.